The 17 T cell receptor beta chains listed next were all sequenced from one sample in a study of cytomegalovirus exposure and HLA in healthy donors (dated by TCRdb to about 2017). The library was generated by the immunoSEQ multiplex PCR assay. Drawn from immuneACCESS, this table holds only the in-frame rearrangements with V and J called that TCRdb kept. Clones are partly lost; checked studies trace under half to an unresolved V gene and leave the rest unexplained. In this sample the table shows fewer than 200,000 clones, roughly nine tenths of which occur a single time. About 2.5% of the sample is held by the ten biggest clonotypes. The specimen was PBMCs. These receptors were taken from a man aged 18 to 35 in good health and CMV-seropositive.

The chain is built from TRBV18 and TRBJ2-1, with D perhaps TRBD2 (6 bases). The CDR3 extends over 12 amino acids. From germline, CDR1 is KGHSH and CDR2 LQKENI. The germline V and J ends were trimmed by 3 bases and 10 bases, with 10 bases remaining between them. The CDR3, as DNA: TGTGCCAGCTCACCGGGGGGAAAGGAGCAGTTCTTC. Translation gives CASSPGGKEQFF. Drawing the rest from reference TRBV18 and TRBJ2-1, the complete variable domain is NAGVMQNPRHLVRRRGQEARLRCSPMKGHSHVYWYRQLPEEGLKFMVYLQKENIIDESGMPKERFSAEFPKEGPSILRIQQVVRGDSAAYFCASSPGGKEQFFGPGTRLTVL.

This chain uses TRBV28 with TRBJ2-1; D is unclear. CDR1 is MDHEN, CDR2 SYDVKM, per germline. The V and J ends lost 4 bases and 4 bases respectively, with 5 bases between them. This CDR3 contains 12 residues. The DNA of the CDR3 is TGTGCCAGCAGTTCGGAGTACAATGAGCAGTTCTTC. Protein sequence: CASSSEYNEQFF.

This clone came up once. This chain joins TRBV28 and TRBJ2-2, with TRBD2 matching over 11 bases. The CDR3 spans 14 residues. The V and J ends lost 10 bases and 7 bases, in that order; junction bases with no gene match: 8. CDR1 and CDR2 (germline): MDHEN, SYDVKM. The CDR3 bases are TGTGCCACTGTGGGGACTAGCGGCCTCGGGGAGCTGTTTTTT. Translating gives CATVGTSGLGELFF.

The J gene is TRBJ2-3, the V gene TRBV4-3; 9 nucleotides match TRBD2. V was clipped by 3 bases and J by 5 bases; unmatched bases: 9. This CDR3 spans 16 amino acids. Germline values: CDR1 LGHNA, CDR2 YSLEER. For the CDR3, the DNA is TGCGCCAGCAGCCAGGGCCTAGCGGGAACTGGAGATACGCAGTATTTT. Translating gives CASSQGLAGTGDTQYF.

Here the CDR3 reads CASSVGLLPYEQYF. The CDR3 bases are TGTGCCAGCTCCGTGGGACTACTTCCCTACGAGCAGTACTTC. This sequence joins TRBV18 and TRBJ2-7, with 7 bases matching TRBD2. CDR3 length: 14 residues. Germline V gene data show CDR1 as KGHSH and CDR2 as LQKENI. V trimming: 6 bases; J trimming: 2 bases; junction bases outside the gene matches: 7.

The J gene is TRBJ1-2, the V gene TRBV7-2, with TRBD1 matching over 7 bases. The CDR3 is made up of 17 amino acids. The J segment lost 4 bases and the V segment lost 1 base, leaving 12 bases of the junction unmatched. CDR1 and CDR2 from the germline V gene are SGHTA and FQGNSA. The CDR3 coding sequence is TGTGCCAGCAGCTTAGGCCTATTACAGGGGATGGGCTATGGCTACACCTTC. It codes for CASSLGLLQGMGYGYTF.

This clone was detected once. The rearrangement joins TRBV4-3 to TRBJ2-2; 9 bases agree with TRBD1. After removal of 1 base from V and 4 bases from J, the junction contained 1 base not matched to a gene. Germline V lookup: CDR1 LGHNA, CDR2 YSLEER. This CDR3 has 15 amino acids. The CDR3 coding sequence is TGCGCCAGCAGCCAAGGGACAGGGGTCACCGGGGAGCTGTTTTTT. It specifies CASSQGTGVTGELFF.

This chain links TRBV4-2 with TRBJ2-1, with 7 bases identical to TRBD2. Per germline, CDR1 LGHNA and CDR2 YNFKEQ. V lost 4 bases, J lost 15 bases, and 15 bases stayed unmatched. The CDR3 totals 14 residues. The CDR3 loop reads CASSPGRGTIQAFF. The CDR3 DNA is TGTGCCAGCAGCCCGGGGAGGGGTACTATACAGGCGTTCTTC.

This rearrangement joins TRBV7-9 to TRBJ1-5; TRBD1 matches 12 bases. The CDR3 runs 17 residues. Looked up from germline, CDR1 is SEHNR and CDR2 is FQNEAQ (reference sequence). J gave up 4 bases and V 5 bases, and 9 bases lay outside the gene matches. CDR3 sequence reads: CASSPGTGGGRNQPQHF. CDR3 DNA: TGTGCCAGCAGCCCCGGGACAGGGGGCGGGCGTAATCAGCCCCAGCATTTT.

V gene TRBV18 combines with J gene TRBJ2-1; TRBD1 matches 9 bases. Germline lookup yields CDR1 KGHSH and CDR2 LQKENI. Losses at the gene ends were 6 bases for V and 4 bases for J; bases not matched to a gene: 7. The CDR3 totals 15 residues. The CDR3 protein is CASSLTGQGYNEQFF. The CDR3 nucleotides are TGTGCCAGCTCCTTAACAGGACAGGGGTACAATGAGCAGTTCTTC.

As DNA, the CDR3 is TGTGCCAGCAGCTTCGCGGGTCAGCCCCAGCATTTT. Its protein is CASSFAGQPQHF. The chain combines TRBV7-8 with TRBJ1-5; D is unresolved. The CDR3 has 12 amino acids. Trimming shortened V by 3 bases and J by 6 bases, and 6 bases separated the two germline ends. The germline V gene encodes CDR1 SGHVS and CDR2 FQNEAQ.

This CDR3 reads CASSLRDRAQETQYF. The CDR3 bases are TGCGCCAGCAGCTTGCGTGACAGGGCCCAAGAGACCCAGTACTTC. The chain combines TRBV5-1 with TRBJ2-5; 7 bases map to TRBD1. Germline V gives CDR1 SGHRS, CDR2 YFSETQ. The ends lost 1 base at V and 1 base at J; junction bases unmatched: 4. The CDR3 runs 15 residues.

The rearrangement uses TRBV13 and TRBJ1-1; maybe TRBD1 (6 bases). CDR3 length equals 14 residues. Trimming took 1 base from V and 5 from J, leaving 11 bases between them. In germline, CDR1 is PRHDT, CDR2 FYEKMQ (reference sequence). The DNA for the CDR3 is TGTGCCAGCAGCTTAGACGGGGGGCGGACTGAAGCTTTCTTT. Protein product: CASSLDGGRTEAFF. The whole variable domain, filled in from reference TRBV13 and TRBJ1-1, reads AAGVIQSPRHLIKEKRETATLKCYPIPRHDTVYWYQQGPGQDPQFLISFYEKMQSDKGSIPDRFSAQQFSDYHSELNMSSLELGDSALYFCASSLDGGRTEAFFGQGTRLTVV.

This rearrangement joins TRBV29-1 to TRBJ1-2; 8 bases line up with TRBD1. The germline gives CDR1 SQVTM, CDR2 ANQGSEA. This CDR3 has 13 amino acids. With 4 bases clipped from V and 4 bases from J, the junction kept 5 bases outside the gene matches. The DNA of the CDR3 is TGCAGCGTTGGACAGGGGACAAGCTATGGCTACACCTTC. It translates to CSVGQGTSYGYTF. The full variable domain, in which reference TRBV29-1 and TRBJ1-2 provide the parts outside the CDR3, is SAVISQKPSRDICQRGTSLTIQCQVDSQVTMMFWYRQQPGQSLTLIATANQGSEATYESGFVIDKFPISRPNLTFSTLTVSNMSPEDSSIYLCSVGQGTSYGYTFGSGTRLTVV.

This chain links TRBV12-5 with TRBJ1-2; no clear D gene. Germline values: CDR1 LGHNT, CDR2 FRNRAP. The CDR3 is 15 amino acids. Trimming removed 7 bases at V and 4 bases at J, with 19 bases between. DNA for the CDR3: TGTGCTAGTGCCCGAGTAGCCGGCTTGGGCTATGGCTACACCTTC. Translating gives CASARVAGLGYGYTF.

The chain uses TRBV6-5 and TRBJ2-7; the match to TRBD2 covers 10 bases. There are 15 residues in the CDR3. Trimming removed 11 bases from V and 2 bases from J; junction bases left unmatched: 12. Germline CDR1 reads MNHEY; CDR2 reads SVGAGI. The CDR3 region is CASWTSGEPTYEQYF. DNA of the CDR3: TGTGCCTCCTGGACTAGCGGTGAACCCACCTACGAGCAGTACTTC.

The chain recombines TRBV30 with TRBJ2-3, with TRBD2 identical over 10 bases. The trim removed 3 bases at V and 3 bases at J, leaving 3 bases unmatched. The germline V gene encodes CDR1 GTSNPN and CDR2 SVGIG (reference sequence). The CDR3 is 14 residues long. CDR3 DNA sequence: TGTGCCTGGAGGGAGCGGGGGGGAACAGATACGCAGTATTTT. Amino acid sequence: CAWRERGGTDTQYF.